This entry is about one T cell receptor beta chain. The antigen is not known. With 0 bases removed from V and 16 bases from J, the gap between germline ends came to 16 bases. This CDR3 has 13 amino acids. Germline loops: CDR1 SEHNR, CDR2 FQNEAQ (reference sequence). The record originates from a study of T cells in localized non-small cell lung cancer. Study-level findings and limits: Tumor trailed uninvolved adjacent lung in T cell clonality, which peaked there. A higher density of T cells in blood coincided with extended overall survival. One tumor region alone was sequenced, and heterogeneity therefore remains possible. Adjacent lung tissue had a median roughly 52 of the top 100 clones found in the tumor.

Repertoires were generated with immunoSEQ multiplex PCR, while TCRdb's copy carries only in-frame clones and drops some. Of about 39,000 clones listed, roughly 77% were seen once; the top ten hold approximately 30%. This sample comprised PBMCs, obtained before any cancer treatment. This sequence was found in a woman aged 35-70 years with stage II squamous cell lung carcinoma. This chain joins TRBV7-9 and TRBJ1-3; no clear D gene. The CDR3, as DNA: TGTGCCAGCAGCTTAGCAGAGCTTAAACAGACTTATTTT. The encoded protein is CASSLAELKQTYF.